This T cell receptor (beta chain) was captured by sequencing in a study of blood T cell repertoires in COVID-19 (dated by TCRdb to 2019 to 2021). Regarding the complete study: Collaborator samples came from the United States, Italy and Spain and covered acute and convalescent phases of COVID-19. The prospective study material was composed of cDNA or gDNA derived from T cells, B-cell-depleted T cells, or PBMCs. The dataset comprised deeply sampled blood TCRbeta repertoires from subjects exposed to, actively infected with, or recovered from COVID-19. The repertoires were released in a freely available public database meant as a resource for research on the immune response to SARS-CoV-2. Samples came from the ongoing ImmuneRACE study (first 160 participants) plus 1,254 subjects from 6 global collaborators. Sample metadata almost always included a de-identified subject ID, COVID-19 status, age in years and sex. Where available, HLA class I and class II types were obtained from metadata supplied by the sample provider rather than from assay-based typing.

Overall study outcomes, separate from this receptor: The quantity of clinical and demographic metadata differed by source and by participant and was supplied without curation.

TCRbeta CDR3 regions were amplified from genomic DNA by means of the immunoSEQ Assay, a bias-controlled multiplex PCR. From the authors' description of their analysis: The number of nucleated cells in each sample was estimated by amplification of reference gene primers within the assay. To quantify the absolute abundance of each unique TCRbeta CDR3 rearrangement, sequence reads were collapsed and filtered. For each sample, productive Simpson clonality was calculated as the square root of Simpson's diversity index over productive rearrangements. Held by TCRdb, this immuneACCESS table contains in-frame sequences only and omits some clones. Under half of the omission traces to an unresolved V gene where checked; the cause of the rest is unknown. From that table come the V and J calls and clone size; the DNA was used to work out D and trimming. The sample table shows about 380,000 clones, and 88% are seen once. Jointly, the top ten make up 1.2% of the sample.

Its CDR3 holds 13 amino acids, cysteine through phenylalanine. Only the CDR3 portion is preserved as DNA: 39 bases, with reading frame beginning at the first base. The germline V gene provides CDR1 SGDLS and CDR2 YYNGEE. V is reduced by 1 base and J by 10 bases, leaving a spacing of 9 bases between them. Regarding this clone: This receptor's antigen is unknown. No much larger clone is present one base from it, and per-base qualities are unavailable.

Participants in the prospective study were enrolled through a virtual design, were aged about 18 to 90 years, and lived in approximately 25 United States geographic areas. In the prospective study, participants were assigned to cohorts based on the clinical history participants reported in a screening survey and a study questionnaire. ImmuneRACE Cohort 3 recovered participants were defined by two consecutive negative NP/OP PCR tests, healthcare professional clearance, or symptom resolution. In the prospective study, whole blood, serum and a nasopharyngeal or oropharyngeal swab were collected from each participant by mobile phlebotomists. Additional blood draws and questionnaires over an approximately two-month period could optionally be provided by prospective study participants. Prospective study blood samples were shipped either frozen or at room temperature before DNA extraction.

This receptor chain uses TRBV9 and TRBJ1-6; no D segment can be confidently identified. The clonotype originates from a woman aged 18-29 years who had recovered from COVID-19. Sequenced input: PBMCs or T cells enriched from blood (not recorded which). The CDR3 loop reads CASSVSGQSPLHF. The nucleotide sequence reads TGTGCCAGCAGCGTATCAGGCCAGTCACCCCTCCACTTT.